This paragraph covers one T cell receptor beta chain sequence. RNA was extracted with the RNeasy kit, and a quantity of roughly 0.5 to 1 ug was reverse transcribed using random hexamers. TCRdb recomputed calls from the immunoSEQ multiplex PCR reads with MiXCR, one row per CDR3 protein. The sample lists about 21,000 distinct CDR3 sequences, more than 85% occurring once. This specimen belongs to a study of CD8 T cells in Susac syndrome. Per germline, CDR1 LNHDA and CDR2 SQIVND (reference sequence). There are 13 residues in the CDR3. Trimming took 5 bases from V and 8 from J; bases not matched to a gene: 5. The authors sequenced TCR beta from blood CD8+ and CD4+ T cells. Negative isolation yielded the CD8+ and CD4+ T cells, while FACS enriched the TEMRA cells.

What was sequenced was CD8+ T cells from PBMCs. The chain couples TRBV19 to TRBJ2-1; 8 positions agree with TRBD2. This TCR was recovered from a human donor in good health. CDR3 residues: CASSPGGPHEQFF. DNA for the CDR3: TGTGCCAGTAGTCCGGGGGGGCCCCATGAGCAGTTCTTC. The variable domain in full, completed from reference TRBV19 and TRBJ2-1, reads DGGITQSPKYLFRKEGQNVTLSCEQNLNHDAMYWYRQDPGQGLRLIYYSQIVNDFQKGDIAEGYSVSREKKESFPLTVTSAQKNPTAFYLCASSPGGPHEQFFGPGTRLTVL.